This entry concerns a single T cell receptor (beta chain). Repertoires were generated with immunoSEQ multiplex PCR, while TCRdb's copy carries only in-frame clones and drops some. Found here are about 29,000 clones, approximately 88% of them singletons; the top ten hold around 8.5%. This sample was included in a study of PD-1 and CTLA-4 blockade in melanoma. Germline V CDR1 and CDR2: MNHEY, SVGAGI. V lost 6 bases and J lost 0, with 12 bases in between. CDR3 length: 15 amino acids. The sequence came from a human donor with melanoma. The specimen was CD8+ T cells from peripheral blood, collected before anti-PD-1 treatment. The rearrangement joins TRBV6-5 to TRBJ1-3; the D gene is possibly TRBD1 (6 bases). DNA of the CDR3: TGTGCCAGCAGGCCGGACAGTTACTCTGGAAACACCATATATTTT. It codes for CASRPDSYSGNTIYF.